This T cell receptor beta chain was documented in a study of Graves' ophthalmopathy and Graves' hyperthyroidism. The CDR3 runs 17 residues. Germline-derived CDR1 and CDR2 are DFQATT and SNEGSKA (reference sequence). With 0 bases clipped from V and 6 bases from J, the junction kept 14 bases outside the gene matches. Study results and limitations: With a specificity of roughly 72% and a sensitivity of more than 65%, the model predicted ophthalmopathy progression. In blood appeared most of the expanded thyroid clonotypes whose frequency exceeded 0.001. Separation of ophthalmopathy from stable hyperthyroidism was achieved by a 13-signature model, at around 88% sensitivity and 70% to 82% specificity.

As the template, RNA transcripts were used to amplify TCR beta CDR3 regions. Second-round multiplex PCR followed a first-round RT-PCR using HTBI primers. Using its own MiXCR run on the multiplex PCR reads, TCRdb lists one record per CDR3 protein. The table lists tens of thousands of distinct CDR3 sequences, roughly half of them singletons. Certain patients, namely those with other autoimmune diseases, uncontrolled infections, pregnancy or lactation, were excluded. About this clonotype itself: The antigen is undetermined.

The rearrangement uses TRBV20-1 and TRBJ2-3; 8 nucleotides agree with TRBD2. Sequencing was carried out using peripheral blood. This clonotype was sampled from an adult woman with Graves' ophthalmopathy. CDR3 DNA sequence: TGCAGTGCTAGAGATAGGTGGCTAGCGGGCCATAGGGATACGCAGTATTTT. Amino acids: CSARDRWLAGHRDTQYF.